This T cell receptor beta chain was retrieved from a study of blood T cell repertoires in COVID-19 (TCRdb year 2020). Regarding the study in general: The collaborator samples originated in the United States, Italy and Spain and spanned the acute and convalescent phases of COVID-19. The repertoires were made available in a free public database intended to serve as a resource for research on the immune response to SARS-CoV-2. Where available, HLA class I and class II types were obtained from metadata supplied by the sample provider rather than from assay-based typing. A de-identified subject ID, COVID-19 status, age in years and sex were almost always included in the sample metadata. The prospective study material was composed of cDNA or gDNA derived from T cells, B-cell-depleted T cells, or PBMCs. Samples were obtained from the ongoing ImmuneRACE study (first 160 participants) and from over 1,000 subjects provided by 6 global collaborators. Subjects who had been exposed to COVID-19, were actively infected with it, or had recovered from it provided the deeply sampled blood TCRbeta repertoires that made up the dataset.

Participants in the prospective study were enrolled through a virtual design, were aged roughly 18 to 90 years, and lived in 24 United States geographic areas. In the prospective study, cohorts were assigned on the basis of participant-reported clinical history obtained from a screening survey and a study questionnaire. Recovered participants in ImmuneRACE Cohort 3 were defined by two consecutive negative NP/OP PCR tests, clearance by a healthcare professional, or resolution of symptoms. In the prospective study, whole blood, serum and a nasopharyngeal or oropharyngeal swab were collected from each participant by mobile phlebotomists. Participants in the prospective study had the option to provide additional blood draws and questionnaires over an approximately two-month period. Before DNA extraction, blood samples from the prospective study were shipped at room temperature or frozen. TCRbeta CDR3 regions were amplified from genomic DNA using the immunoSEQ Assay, a bias-controlled multiplex PCR. As for how the authors treated the data: The number of nucleated cells in each sample was estimated by amplification of reference gene primers within the assay. To quantify the absolute abundance of each unique TCRbeta CDR3 rearrangement, sequence reads were collapsed and filtered. For each sample, productive Simpson clonality was calculated as the square root of Simpson's diversity index across productive rearrangements. TCRdb's version of the immuneACCESS table is confined to in-frame rearrangements and falls short of the full clone set. An unresolved V gene accounts for under half of the shortfall where checked; the remainder is of unknown origin. The DNA was the basis for D and trimming; V, J and clone size are from that table. This sample lists 250,000 to 400,000 clones; around 90% were detected once. The ten most abundant clones make up 4.5% to 6.5% of the sample.

The CDR3 runs 15 amino acids, cysteine and phenylalanine included. The entry retains the CDR3 DNA only, 45 bases that are in frame from base 1. Sequences SGHTS (CDR1) and YDEGEE (CDR2) are obtained from the germline V gene. V is pruned by 4 bases and J by 1 base, leaving 5 bases of the junction without a gene match. Of note for this clone: No antigen is known for it. One base away there is no much larger clone; base qualities are not given.

Study-wide findings and limitations: How much clinical and demographic metadata was included differed by source and by participant, and the metadata was provided uncurated.

Sequenced material: PBMCs or T cells enriched from blood (not recorded which). The receptor chain draws on TRBV5-8 and TRBJ1-5, and TRBD1 aligns with 7 junction nucleotides. This receptor was identified in a man aged 60-69 years who had recovered from COVID-19. The DNA sequence is given as TGTGCCAGCAGCCTATTGGACAGGAGCAATCAGCCCCAGCATTTT. It specifies CASSLLDRSNQPQHF.